The 20 T cell receptor beta chains listed next were all sequenced from one sample in a study of T cells expressing NK-cell markers. TCRdb re-called the 5' RACE reads and catalogs CDR3 proteins one per entry, DNA excluded. The repertoire shows just under 150,000 distinct CDR3 sequences; the top ten hold around 12%. Sequencing input: blood T cells: a sorted CD56 or NKG2C T cell subset, CD4+ or CD8+ T cells, or bulk PBMC T cells (not recorded which). Receptor source: a man in his late teens or twenties in good health.

This chain connects TRBV4-2 to TRBJ2-7. In germline, CDR1 is LGHNA, CDR2 YNFKEQ. The CDR3 consists of 14 residues. The CDR3 is CASSQDRLGYEQYF.

This chain connects TRBV6-5 to TRBJ2-2; the TRBD1 assignment by TCRdb is unverifiable without DNA. The CDR3 has 16 residues. The germline V gene encodes CDR1 MNHEY and CDR2 SVGAGI. CDR3 residues: CASSYGTGRGTGELFF.

This chain links TRBV14 with TRBJ2-1; absent DNA, TCRdb's TRBD2 call cannot be checked. CDR3 size: 14 residues. Germline V gene lookup returns CDR1 SGHDN and CDR2 FVKESK. CDR3 in amino acids: CASSPSGSLNEQFF.

The chain uses TRBV6-2 or TRBV6-3 and TRBJ2-1. Germline loops: CDR1 MNHEY, CDR2 SVGEGT. The CDR3 contains 14 residues. CDR3 sequence reads: CASSFLGDYNEQFF.

The chain joins TRBV7-7 to TRBJ2-1. The CDR3 length is 18 residues. CDR1 SSHAT and CDR2 FNYEAQ come from the germline V gene (reference sequence). This CDR3 reads CASSLAVGRGSSYNEQFF.

The chain carries TRBV4-2 and TRBJ2-7; the D call from TCRdb, TRBD1, cannot be confirmed without DNA. CDR1 is LGHNA and CDR2 is YNFKEQ in the germline V gene. This CDR3 region has 17 residues. CDR3 sequence: CASTVLGGPSFSYEQYF.

This chain connects TRBV13 to TRBJ2-7; absent DNA, TCRdb's TRBD2 call cannot be checked. Germline loops: CDR1 PRHDT, CDR2 FYEKMQ (reference sequence). The CDR3 has 16 amino acids. The CDR3 sequence is CASSLGSGRPSYEQYF.

The chain couples TRBV10-3 to TRBJ2-3; TCRdb outputs TRBD1, but without DNA this stays unchecked. Germline CDR1 ENHRY, CDR2 SYGVKD. The CDR3 runs to 12 residues. The CDR3 protein is CATYGTTDTQYF.

The rearrangement uses TRBV14 and TRBJ2-1. The germline V gene encodes CDR1 SGHDN and CDR2 FVKESK. CDR3 length equals 12 residues. The CDR3 here is CASSQVYNEQFF.

The rearrangement links TRBV29-1 to TRBJ2-5; the TCRdb call, TRBD2, lacks DNA for checking. Germline V gene sequence: CDR1 SQVTM, CDR2 ANQGSEA. The CDR3 is 14 residues long. The CDR3 is CSVEWASGEETQYF.

The chain links TRBV7-9 to TRBJ2-1. This CDR3 comprises 12 residues. The germline CDR1 and CDR2 sequences are SEHNR and FQNEAQ (reference sequence). CDR3 sequence reads: CASSLAADEQFF.

The rearrangement links TRBV27 to TRBJ2-1. The CDR3 length is 14 residues. Germline assignment: CDR1 MNHEY and CDR2 SMNVEV (reference sequence). The chain's CDR3 is CASSLEPGDNEQFF.

The chain joins TRBV28 to TRBJ1-5. Germline V gene lookup returns CDR1 MDHEN and CDR2 SYDVKM. CDR3 length: 16 residues. This CDR3 is CASTDVGLGGAQPQHF.

The chain carries TRBV29-1 and TRBJ2-3; TCRdb's assignment of TRBD2 cannot be checked, as there is no DNA. Germline assignment: CDR1 SQVTM and CDR2 ANQGSEA. CDR3 length: 14 residues. CDR3 protein: CSVEDRGSTDTQYF.

The chain links TRBV12-3 or TRBV12-4 to TRBJ2-1; TCRdb returns TRBD2, unconfirmable since there is no DNA. The CDR3 extends over 17 amino acids. Here the CDR3 reads CASSSIGLAGDEDEQFF.

V gene TRBV29-1 combines with J gene TRBJ2-1; as DNA is missing, the TRBD1 call by TCRdb cannot be tested. This CDR3 is built from 16 residues. The V gene's germline CDR1 is SQVTM and CDR2 ANQGSEA. CDR3 residues: CSAQSMERSQFGEQFF.

The V and J genes are TRBV7-9 and TRBJ2-4; TCRdb designates TRBD1, a call that cannot be tested without DNA. Germline CDR1 SEHNR, CDR2 FQNEAQ (reference sequence). CDR3 length equals 13 residues. The chain's CDR3 is CASSLRGENFQYF.

This sequence joins TRBV28 and TRBJ2-5; checking the TCRdb D call of TRBD1 is not possible without DNA. This CDR3 has 16 residues. CDR1 and CDR2 (germline): MDHEN, SYDVKM. CDR3 sequence reads: CASSLPQGTGRETQYF.

The gene calls are TRBV4-3 and TRBJ2-3. The CDR3 is 16 residues long. Germline V gene sequence: CDR1 LGHNA, CDR2 YSLEER. The CDR3 sequence is CASSQFVQLGTDTQYF.

V and J are TRBV29-1 and TRBJ2-3. The CDR3 consists of 15 residues. The germline V gene has CDR1 SQVTM and CDR2 ANQGSEA. This CDR3 reads CSVEGHPQSTDTQYF.